The 30 T cell receptor beta chains below all came from one sample that was sequenced in a study of read filtering for tumor transcriptome and immune sequencing (dated by TCRdb to the early 2020s). The instrument was an Illumina HiSeq 4000. Starting from roughly 370 ng RNA, TCR libraries were constructed with the Immunoverse kit using molecular barcoded adaptors that cover the alpha/delta and beta/gamma chains. The public reads were quality trimmed at Q25 with fastp and then assembled into clones with MiXCR by TCRdb, keeping productive beta chains. CDR3 protein duplicates are merged, each entry listing the most common genes and DNA. In all, the sample holds some 25,000 distinct CDR3 sequences, and roughly 19% of those were seen once. 15% to 20% of the sample lies in the top ten. Specimen: a population of CD138-negative cells sorted from bone marrow. Taken with the paper, the label for cell subset or site translates to: bone marrow mononuclear cells depleted of CD138+ plasma/myeloma cells by negative magnetic selection. These TCRs come from a donor older than 35 with multiple myeloma.

This clonotype has a count of ten or more. The chain is built from TRBV2 and TRBJ1-2, with 11 bases lining up with TRBD1. Germline V gene data show CDR1 as SNHLY and CDR2 as FYNNEI. The CDR3 contains 15 residues. V was pared by 1 base and J by 4 bases, with 2 bases of the junction left unmatched. In nucleotides, the CDR3 is TGTGCCAGCAGTGAAGACGGGACAGGGGGCTATGGCTACACCTTC. Its translation is CASSEDGTGGYGYTF.

In the case of this clonotype: A far larger clone is one base from this, pointing to a likely read error. The gene calls are TRBV11-2 and TRBJ1-6; the D is unclear. Germline-derived CDR1 and CDR2 are SGHAT and FQNNGV. The CDR3 extends over 13 amino acids. V shed 3 bases and J shed 12 bases, with 12 bases lying between them. CDR3 residues: CASSFDPIGPLHF. DNA of the CDR3: TGTGCCAGCAGCTTCGACCCAATAGGACCCCTCCACTTT. The full variable domain, rest sourced from reference TRBV11-2 and TRBJ1-6, is EAGVAQSPRYKIIEKRQSVAFWCNPISGHATLYWYQQILGQGPKLLIQFQNNGVVDDSQLPKDRFSAERLKGVDSTLKIQPAKLEDSAVYLCASSFDPIGPLHFGNGTRLTVT.

On this clonotype: The junction departs from the called germline gene at one end, perhaps through a read error. V usage is TRBV7-9 and J usage is TRBJ2-1; D possibly matches TRBD1 or TRBD2 (6 bases each). Germline CDR1 reads SEHNR; CDR2 reads FQNEAQ (reference sequence). This CDR3 region has 13 residues. In DNA form, the CDR3 reads TGTGCCAGCAGCTTAGTAGGGGGGAATGAGCAGCTCTTC. Translated: CASSLVGGNEQLF.

This clonotype is medium-sized by share. The chain couples TRBV28 to TRBJ2-7; 10 bases line up with TRBD2. This CDR3 region has 14 residues. Per germline, CDR1 MDHEN and CDR2 SYDVKM. Trimming removed 4 bases from V and 2 bases from J; junction bases left unmatched: 2. This chain's CDR3 is CASSWTSGTYEQYF. CDR3 bases: TGTGCCAGCAGTTGGACTAGCGGCACCTACGAGCAGTACTTC.

In this sample, this clonotype turned up many times. The junction and the germline gene differ at one end; a read error may be behind it. The chain joins TRBV11-2 to TRBJ1-1, with D possibly matching TRBD1 (5 bases). CDR1 SGHAT and CDR2 FQNNGV come from the germline V gene. The CDR3 spans 16 residues. The chain's CDR3 is CASSLSWSGRNTEAFF. DNA of the CDR3: TGCGCCAGCAGCCTTAGTTGGTCAGGGAGGAACACTGAAGCTTTCTTT.

The table lists this clonotype with many counts. The J gene is TRBJ1-2, the V gene TRBV7-8, with unresolved D. This CDR3 comprises 13 residues. Germline V gene lookup returns CDR1 SGHVS and CDR2 FQNEAQ. V lost 2 bases and J lost 1, with 5 bases in between. The CDR3 DNA reads as TGTGCCAGCAGCTTATTGATTAACTATGGCTACACCTTC. It codes for CASSLLINYGYTF.

Concerning this clonotype: This could be a read error, since a much larger clone is one nucleotide away. The V gene is TRBV19, the J gene TRBJ2-4, with 9 nucleotides matching TRBD2. Trimming took 4 bases from V and 9 from J; bases not matched to a gene: 4. Per the germline V gene, CDR1 is LNHDA and CDR2 is SQIVND (reference sequence). The CDR3 extends over 13 amino acids. The CDR3 DNA reads TGTGCCAGTAGTAACCTAGCGGGAAGCATTCAGTACTTC. This codes for CASSNLAGSIQYF.

This clonotype was counted ten times or more. The CDR3 region is CASSIVHTGELFF. CDR3 nucleotide sequence: TGTGCCAGTAGTATTGTTCACACCGGGGAGCTGTTTTTT. The chain uses TRBV19 and TRBJ2-2; D is uncertain. The CDR3 contains 13 residues. V lost 3 bases and J 3 bases, leaving 5 bases between the germline ends. Germline CDR1 and CDR2: LNHDA and SQIVND (reference sequence).

On this clonotype itself: Germline and junction disagree at one end, which may indicate a read error. J is TRBJ2-7 and V is TRBV7-2, with D perhaps matching TRBD2 (5 bases). The CDR3 consists of 14 residues. Germline-derived CDR1 and CDR2 are SGHTA and FQGNSA. CDR3 sequence: CASNLVVSGGEQYF. The CDR3 coding sequence is TGTGCCAGCAACTTAGTCGTCAGCGGCGGCGAGCAGTACTTC.

As regards this clonotype: A far bigger clonotype differs at one base, so this is likely a read error. The chain uses TRBV28 and TRBJ2-7; TRBD2 agrees at 14 bases. Germline V gene data show CDR1 as MDHEN and CDR2 as SYDVKM. This CDR3 has 16 residues. With 7 bases clipped from V and 7 bases from J, the junction kept 12 bases outside the gene matches. The CDR3 loop reads CASKRPGTSGSNEQYF. CDR3 bases: TGTGCCAGCAAACGTCCCGGGACTAGCGGGAGCAATGAGCAGTACTTC.

Regarding this clonotype: At one of its ends the junction is not consistent with the germline gene, which may arise from a read error. For the CDR3, the DNA is TGTGCCAGCAGCACCCTAGCGGGGGCGAGCAATGAGCAGATCTTC. This encodes CASSTLAGASNEQIF. The rearrangement uses TRBV6-5 and TRBJ2-1; 10 bases agree with TRBD2. CDR3 length: 15 amino acids. Looked up from germline, CDR1 is MNHEY and CDR2 is SVGAGI.

This clonotype was counted many times. The rearrangement links TRBV28 to TRBJ2-7, with TRBD2 matching 9 bases. J gave up 2 bases and V 4 bases, and 9 bases lay outside the gene matches. CDR3 length: 16 amino acids. Per the germline V gene, CDR1 is MDHEN and CDR2 is SYDVKM. CDR3 loop: CASSSPQAGGPYEQYF. CDR3 in DNA: TGTGCCAGCAGTTCCCCCCAGGCGGGAGGGCCCTACGAGCAGTACTTC.

In its sample, this clonotype was seen many times. The chain couples TRBV29-1 to TRBJ2-1; TRBD2 agrees at 10 bases. Germline V gene data show CDR1 as SQVTM and CDR2 as ANQGSEA. Trimming took 3 bases from V and 7 from J; bases not matched to a gene: 9. CDR3 length: 15 amino acids. CDR3 residues: CSVEAASGRSNEQFF. Written as DNA, the CDR3 is TGCAGCGTTGAGGCGGCTAGCGGGAGATCTAATGAGCAGTTCTTC.

This clonotype was recorded at least ten times. The V and J genes are TRBV6-5 and TRBJ2-1; D may be TRBD1 or TRBD2 (5 bases each). Trimming pared 2 bases from V and 7 bases from J, leaving 15 bases between. Per the germline V gene, CDR1 is MNHEY and CDR2 is SVGAGI. The CDR3 has 15 residues. As DNA, the CDR3 is TGTGCCAGCAGTTACGAGGGGCGGGTACTGAATGAGCAGTTCTTC. Its translation: CASSYEGRVLNEQFF.

With respect to this clonotype: The conserved phenylalanine or tryptophan normally closing the CDR3 is absent here, so this likely arose from a read error. The chain carries TRBV20-1 and TRBJ2-3, with TRBD2 identical over 7 bases. Germline V CDR1 and CDR2: DFQATT, SNEGSKA (reference sequence). This CDR3 spans 15 amino acids. Trimming cost V 3 bases and J 6 bases; bases outside gene matches: 12. The CDR3 DNA follows: TGCAGTGCTAGGTGGGACCGCGGGAGAGGCGATACGCAGTATCTT. It is translated as CSARWDRGRGDTQYL.

This clonotype was seen repeatedly, ten times or more. The chain employs TRBV6-1 and TRBJ1-5; TRBD1 agrees at 8 bases. The CDR3 contains 16 residues. The germline V gene encodes CDR1 MNHNS and CDR2 SASEGT. With V trimmed by 4 bases and J by 2 bases, 7 bases remained unmatched. The CDR3: CASSVRTGSGNQPQHF. The CDR3 region has the DNA TGTGCCAGCAGTGTGAGGACAGGGTCGGGCAATCAGCCCCAGCATTTT.

This clonotype has ten or more counts. This rearrangement joins TRBV20-1 to TRBJ2-7, with 9 bases fitting TRBD1. J lost 0 bases, V lost 5 bases, and 8 bases had no gene match. Germline V gene lookup returns CDR1 DFQATT and CDR2 SNEGSKA (reference sequence). The CDR3 spans 15 residues. In DNA, the CDR3 is TGCAGTGCTCCCCCCGGGACAGGGAGCTCCTACGAGCAGTACTTC. Its protein product is CSAPPGTGSSYEQYF.

This clonotype was detected many times. V is TRBV2 and J is TRBJ2-4; D might be TRBD1 (6 bases). The V and J ends lost 2 bases and 5 bases respectively, with 10 bases between them. Germline CDR1 is SNHLY and CDR2 is FYNNEI. This CDR3 is 14 amino acids long. The CDR3 nucleotides read TGTGCCAGCAGTGAAACAGGGCCGCAAAACATTCAGTACTTC. Translated: CASSETGPQNIQYF.

This clonotype was found many times. The gene calls are TRBV29-1 and TRBJ2-1; 8 bases line up with TRBD2. CDR1 and CDR2 from the germline V gene are SQVTM and ANQGSEA. CDR3 length: 13 amino acids. V was clipped by 5 bases and J by 6 bases; unmatched bases: 6. In nucleotides, the CDR3 is TGCAGCGTTAAAAGCGGGAGTGGCAATGAGCAGTTCTTC. Protein sequence: CSVKSGSGNEQFF.

This clonotype was seen repeatedly, ten times or more. The J gene is TRBJ2-1, the V gene TRBV19; 7 nucleotides match TRBD2. Germline V gene sequence: CDR1 LNHDA, CDR2 SQIVND (reference sequence). J lost 5 bases, V lost 4 bases, and 11 bases had no gene match. The CDR3 covers 16 residues. This chain's CDR3 is CASSSGAGSRHNEQFF. The CDR3 bases are TGTGCCAGTAGTAGTGGAGCGGGGAGCCGACACAATGAGCAGTTCTTC.

This clonotype was seen many times. The V call is TRBV2, the J call TRBJ2-6; D ambiguous. CDR1 is SNHLY and CDR2 is FYNNEI in the germline V gene. This CDR3 spans 15 amino acids. Trimming removed 0 bases from V and 2 bases from J, with 5 bases in between. CDR3 nucleotide sequence: TGTGCCAGCAGTGAAGCAAGCCCTGGGGCCAACGTCCTGACTTTC. It yields the protein CASSEASPGANVLTF.

This clonotype was found many times. The rearrangement joins TRBV7-2 to TRBJ2-1; 14 positions match TRBD2. The trim removed 6 bases at V and 6 bases at J, leaving 7 bases unmatched. The CDR3 has 16 residues. Germline V CDR1 and CDR2: SGHTA, FQGNSA. Written as DNA, the CDR3 is TGTGCCAGCAGTGGAGGGACTAGCGGGAGCCCCAATGAGCAGTTCTTC. Encoded protein: CASSGGTSGSPNEQFF.

This clonotype showed up just once. A far bigger clonotype differs at one base, so this is likely a read error. V and J are TRBV28 and TRBJ2-1; a weak D match, TRBD1 (6 bases). Germline assignment: CDR1 MDHEN and CDR2 SYDVKM. Trimming pared 8 bases from V and 13 bases from J, leaving 21 bases between. The CDR3 consists of 13 residues. CDR3 region: CASRWGRGETQFF. CDR3 in DNA: TGTGCCAGCCGGTGGGGGCGAGGAGAGACCCAGTTCTTC.

Notes on this clonotype: The junction does not match germline at one end; this may be a read error. The V gene is TRBV28, the J gene TRBJ2-7, with D perhaps matching TRBD1 (5 bases). There are 13 residues in the CDR3. The germline gives CDR1 MDHEN, CDR2 SYDVKM. CDR3 DNA sequence: TGTGCCAGCAGCACCCCGCAGGGCTACGAGCGGTACTTC. Amino acids: CASSTPQGYERYF. Full variable domain (missing parts from reference TRBV28 and TRBJ2-7): DVKVTQSSRYLVKRTGEKVFLECVQDMDHENMFWYRQDPGLGLRLIYFSYDVKMKEKGDIPEGYSVSREKKERFSLILESASTNQTSMYLCASSTPQGYERYFGPGTRLTVT.

This clonotype showed up many times. The chain has TRBV28 and TRBJ1-1; no clear D gene. This CDR3 is 17 amino acids long. The V gene lost 5 bases and the J gene lost 0 bases, with 19 bases spanning the gap. Germline CDR1 MDHEN, CDR2 SYDVKM. The CDR3 DNA follows: TGTGCCAGCAGTCCCAGAGGGTTAGTCGGAATGAACACTGAAGCTTTCTTT. Its translation: CASSPRGLVGMNTEAFF.

This clonotype was detected many times. V usage is TRBV5-1 and J usage is TRBJ2-7, with D maybe TRBD2 (6 bases). The CDR3 spans 16 residues. CDR1 is SGHRS, CDR2 YFSETQ, per germline. V dropped 5 bases and J dropped 0 bases, with 18 bases sitting between them. CDR3 sequence reads: CASSYSGGINSYEQYF. CDR3 coding DNA: TGCGCCAGCAGTTACTCCGGCGGGATCAACTCCTACGAGCAGTACTTC.

About this clonotype: Germline is not matched at one junction end, which may reflect a read error. This chain joins TRBV12-3 or TRBV12-4 and TRBJ2-2; D is uncertain. The CDR3 is 15 amino acids. The CDR3 loop reads CASSPGTTNTGELFF. As DNA, the CDR3 is TGCGCCAGCAGTCCCGGAACAACGAACACCGGGGAGCTGTTTTTT.

This clonotype was counted at least ten times. A much larger clone differs by one base, so this may be a read error. V gene TRBV11-2 combines with J gene TRBJ2-5; 7 positions match TRBD2. Germline V lookup: CDR1 SGHAT, CDR2 FQNNGV. The CDR3 extends over 17 amino acids. V lost 5 bases to trimming and J lost 5 bases; unmatched junction nucleotides: 17. The CDR3, as DNA: TGTGCCAGCAGCGCCCGGACGGCGGGGGTCGACGGGGAGACCCAGTACTTC. This encodes CASSARTAGVDGETQYF.

This clonotype showed up many times. The rearrangement links TRBV20-1 to TRBJ2-2, with 11 bases matching TRBD2. The CDR3 loop spans 18 amino acids. V was clipped by 4 bases and J by 3 bases; unmatched bases: 13. Germline CDR1 DFQATT, CDR2 SNEGSKA (reference sequence). This CDR3 reads CSAIPIAGGPSYTGELFF. CDR3 sequence (DNA): TGCAGTGCTATCCCTATAGCGGGAGGGCCATCCTACACCGGGGAGCTGTTTTTT.

The sample holds many counts of this clonotype. The chain joins TRBV12-3 or TRBV12-4 to TRBJ2-5; 7 bases map to TRBD2. V shed 3 bases, J shed 0 bases, and the junction held 7 bases outside the gene matches. The CDR3 has 16 residues. The CDR3 nucleotides read TGTGCCAGCAGTTTTCTCCGCGGGAGCGACCAAGAGACCCAGTACTTC. This codes for CASSFLRGSDQETQYF.